The 28 T cell receptor beta chains in this list originate from one sample, sequenced in a study of blood T cell repertoires in COVID-19. Assay used: immunoSEQ multiplex PCR; TCRdb lists only in-frame clones, some missing. The sample lists approximately 190,000 clones, approximately 82% seen once, with 6.9% in the top ten. Sequencing was performed on peripheral blood. Every receptor here comes from a human donor with acute or convalescent COVID-19. The donor label of this sample is uncertain.

CDR3: CASSLKRQGSNSPLHF. For the CDR3, the DNA is TGTGCCAGCAGCTTAAAACGACAGGGAAGTAATTCACCCCTCCACTTT. The rearrangement links TRBV7-9 to TRBJ1-6, with 7 bases aligning to TRBD1. CDR1 and CDR2 from the germline V gene are SEHNR and FQNEAQ (reference sequence). The CDR3 spans 16 residues. V was pared by 2 bases and J by 6 bases, with 7 bases of the junction left unmatched.

Remarks on this clone: The same CDR3 also results from other DNA sequences found in this sample. The V call is TRBV7-2, the J call TRBJ2-5; 9 nucleotides agree with TRBD2. The CDR3 has 14 amino acids. The junction had 10 bases not matched to a gene; V was cut back by 9 bases and J by 5 bases. Germline CDR1 reads SGHTA; CDR2 reads FQGNSA. CDR3 coding DNA: TGTGCCAGTGGGGGACTAGCTCTTGGGGAGACCCAGTACTTC. Translated, it gives CASGGLALGETQYF.

This sequence joins TRBV28 and TRBJ1-2; 8 nucleotides agree with TRBD1. Germline V gene sequence: CDR1 MDHEN, CDR2 SYDVKM. Trimming took 2 bases from V and 6 from J; bases not matched to a gene: 5. CDR3 length: 14 residues. The CDR3 DNA follows: TGTGCCAGCAGTTTAGGGACAGGTCGAAATGGCTACACCTTC. As protein: CASSLGTGRNGYTF.

V and J are TRBV4-1 and TRBJ1-3; maybe TRBD1 (5 bases). Germline V lookup: CDR1 MGHRA, CDR2 YSYEKL. The V end was cut by 0 bases, the J end by 0 bases, with 15 bases between. The CDR3 loop spans 18 amino acids. The CDR3, as DNA: TGCGCCAGCAGCCAAGATAGGGGCGGCGACAGCTCTGGAAACACCATATATTTT. Its translation is CASSQDRGGDSSGNTIYF.

The V call is TRBV9, the J call TRBJ2-3, with 11 bases matching TRBD2. Losses at the gene ends were 0 bases for V and 5 bases for J; bases not matched to a gene: 8. From germline, CDR1 is SGDLS and CDR2 YYNGEE. This CDR3 is built from 17 residues. This CDR3 is CASSVATTSGSLDTQYF. CDR3 coding DNA: TGTGCCAGCAGCGTAGCTACTACTAGCGGGAGTCTAGATACGCAGTATTTT. Using reference TRBV9 and TRBJ2-3 for the parts outside the CDR3, the full variable domain is DSGVTQTPKHLITATGQRVTLRCSPRSGDLSVYWYQQSLDQGLQFLIQYYNGEERAKGNILERFSAQQFPDLHSELNLSSLELGDSALYFCASSVATTSGSLDTQYFGPGTRLTVL.

The J gene is TRBJ1-5, the V gene TRBV12-3 or TRBV12-4; D gene unclear. The V and J ends lost 6 bases and 9 bases respectively, with 15 bases between them. This CDR3 is built from 13 residues. CDR3 protein: CASSWTGYGPQHF. The CDR3, as DNA: TGTGCCAGCAGCTGGACTGGCTACGGGCCCCAGCATTTT.

The rearrangement uses TRBV7-3 and TRBJ2-7; tentatively, D is TRBD1 (7 bases). The CDR3 has 15 residues. The V end was cut by 6 bases, the J end by 1 base, with 16 bases between. Germline V gene sequence: CDR1 SGHTA, CDR2 FQGTGA. The DNA for the CDR3 is TGTGCCAGCAGGTCAGGGGGAGGAGGATCCTACGAGCAGTACTTC. This gives the protein CASRSGGGGSYEQYF. Complete variable domain (other parts from reference TRBV7-3 and TRBJ2-7): GAGVSQTPSNKVTEKGKYVELRCDPISGHTALYWYRQSLGQGPEFLIYFQGTGAADDSGLPNDRFFAVRPEGSVSTLKIQRTERGDSAVYLCASRSGGGGSYEQYFGPGTRLTVT.

The chain carries TRBV2 and TRBJ2-5, with D possibly being TRBD2 (6 bases). V was clipped by 10 bases and J by 9 bases, with 9 bases between them. In germline, CDR1 is SNHLY, CDR2 FYNNEI. The CDR3 spans 9 residues. The CDR3 loop reads CAIGEAQYF. The CDR3 DNA reads as TGTGCCATCGGGGAGGCCCAGTACTTC. The variable domain in full, with the rest retrieved from reference TRBV2 and TRBJ2-5, is EPEVTQTPSHQVTQMGQEVILRCVPISNHLYFYWYRQILGQKVEFLVSFYNNEISEKSEIFDDQFSVERPDGSNFTLKIRSTKLEDSAMYFCAIGEAQYFGPGTRLLVL.

In DNA form, the CDR3 reads TGTGCCAGCTCACCAACTAGCGGGACAGATACGCAGTATTTT. This translates into CASSPTSGTDTQYF. The chain carries TRBV18 and TRBJ2-3; 9 nucleotides line up with TRBD2. CDR1 and CDR2 (germline): KGHSH, LQKENI. This CDR3 comprises 14 residues. With 2 bases clipped from V and 3 bases from J, the junction kept 0 bases outside the gene matches. Together with reference TRBV18 and TRBJ2-3, the CDR3 gives the full variable domain: NAGVMQNPRHLVRRRGQEARLRCSPMKGHSHVYWYRQLPEEGLKFMVYLQKENIIDESGMPKERFSAEFPKEGPSILRIQQVVRGDSAAYFCASSPTSGTDTQYFGPGTRLTVL.

The V call is TRBV5-1, the J call TRBJ2-3; TRBD2 matches at 13 bases. Germline lookup yields CDR1 SGHRS and CDR2 YFSETQ. The CDR3 length is 14 residues. The J segment lost 5 bases and the V segment lost 8 bases, leaving 5 bases of the junction unmatched. CDR3 sequence reads: CASRTSGSLDTQYF. The DNA of the CDR3 is TGCGCCAGTAGGACTAGCGGGAGTTTAGATACGCAGTATTTT.

Only a few counts were recorded for this clone. V gene TRBV2 combines with J gene TRBJ1-2, with D uncertain. Trimming removed 6 bases at V and 0 bases at J, with 8 bases between. Germline CDR1 reads SNHLY; CDR2 reads FYNNEI. This CDR3 region has 13 residues. Here the CDR3 DNA reads TGTGCCAGCAGGAGGGAAGCTAACTATGGCTACACCTTC. It yields the protein CASRREANYGYTF.

The V call is TRBV19, the J call TRBJ1-2, with 12 bases that match TRBD1. The CDR3 is 15 residues long. V was clipped by 7 bases and J by 4 bases; unmatched bases: 7. The germline V gene has CDR1 LNHDA and CDR2 SQIVND (reference sequence). In DNA, the CDR3 is TGTGCCAGTACCCTAGGGGACAGGGGGCTCTATGGCTACACCTTC. It codes for CASTLGDRGLYGYTF.

The CDR3 is CASSTGVQTEAFF. The CDR3 region has the DNA TGTGCCAGCAGTACAGGGGTACAAACTGAAGCTTTCTTT. The V and J genes are TRBV5-6 and TRBJ1-1; 7 bases are a match to TRBD1. Germline assignment: CDR1 SGHDT and CDR2 YYEEEE. The CDR3 is made up of 13 amino acids. Trimming cost V 5 bases and J 5 bases; bases outside gene matches: 6.

J is TRBJ1-2 and V is TRBV5-8; tentatively, D is TRBD1 (6 bases). CDR3 length equals 13 residues. Per germline, CDR1 SGHTS and CDR2 YDEGEE. Trimming took 3 bases from V and 7 from J, leaving 13 bases between them. DNA of the CDR3: TGTGCCAGCAGCTACGGGACATATAGTGGCTACACCTTC. Protein sequence: CASSYGTYSGYTF.

The CDR3 reads CATAGGSGSSYNEQFF. The CDR3, as DNA: TGTGCCACCGCCGGCGGTAGCGGGAGCTCCTACAATGAGCAGTTCTTC. The chain couples TRBV24-1 to TRBJ2-1; 9 bases map to TRBD2. The CDR3 consists of 16 residues. Germline CDR1 and CDR2: KGHDR and SFDVKD. The V gene end was trimmed by 9 bases and the J gene end by 0 bases; junction bases not matched to a gene: 8.

The V gene is TRBV5-4, the J gene TRBJ2-7, with D maybe TRBD2 (5 bases). V shed 4 bases and J shed 1 base, with 15 bases lying between them. The CDR3 sequence is 15 residues long. Per the germline V gene, CDR1 is SGHNT and CDR2 is YYREEE (reference sequence). The CDR3 DNA is TGTGCCAGCAGCCCCTGGACTTCAGCTTCCTACGAGCAGTACTTC. It codes for CASSPWTSASYEQYF.

This clone was detected a few times. The rearrangement uses TRBV25-1 and TRBJ2-1; D is ambiguous. The CDR3 is 11 residues long. The germline V and J ends were trimmed by 5 bases and 8 bases, with 7 bases remaining between them. Germline V CDR1 and CDR2: MGHDK, SYGVNS. CDR3 DNA: TGTGCCAGCAGTATAATCGATGAGCAGTTCTTC. Protein product: CASSIIDEQFF.

The chain is built from TRBV7-9 and TRBJ2-7, with 8 bases matching TRBD1. The CDR3 loop spans 15 amino acids. Germline V lookup: CDR1 SEHNR, CDR2 FQNEAQ (reference sequence). J gave up 3 bases and V 3 bases, and 7 bases lay outside the gene matches. This CDR3 is CASSFPDRGNYEQYF. The CDR3 DNA reads TGTGCCAGCAGCTTCCCCGACAGGGGTAACTACGAGCAGTACTTC.

This chain links TRBV27 with TRBJ2-5, with 12 bases that match TRBD2. CDR1 MNHEY and CDR2 SMNVEV come from the germline V gene (reference sequence). This CDR3 has 17 residues. V gave up 6 bases and J gave up 4 bases; unmatched junction bases: 12. The CDR3 loop reads CASSPPLAGGSGETQYF. In DNA form, the CDR3 reads TGTGCCAGCAGCCCCCCCCTAGCGGGAGGGTCGGGAGAGACCCAGTACTTC.

This clone showed up just a few times. The rearrangement links TRBV27 to TRBJ2-1; 7 nucleotides line up with TRBD1. V shed 3 bases, J shed 2 bases, and the junction held 4 bases outside the gene matches. This CDR3 region has 15 residues. Germline values: CDR1 MNHEY, CDR2 SMNVEV (reference sequence). As DNA, the CDR3 is TGTGCCAGCAGTTTCTTAGGGGGCCCCTACAATGAGCAGTTCTTC. This sequence encodes CASSFLGGPYNEQFF.

The V call is TRBV5-1, the J call TRBJ1-2, with TRBD1 as a possible D gene (6 bases). V lost 2 bases and J 3 bases, leaving 14 bases between the germline ends. The CDR3 contains 15 residues. CDR1 SGHRS and CDR2 YFSETQ come from the germline V gene. The CDR3 sequence: CASSLSGEGDYGYTF. The CDR3 DNA reads TGCGCCAGCAGCTTATCAGGGGAAGGGGACTATGGCTACACCTTC.

This clone was seen a few times. The V call is TRBV7-8, the J call TRBJ1-1; possibly TRBD1 for D (6 bases). Germline V CDR1 and CDR2: SGHVS, FQNEAQ. The CDR3 length is 13 residues. V shed 5 bases and J shed 4 bases, with 11 bases lying between them. CDR3 loop: CASSPTGPTEAFF. The CDR3, as DNA: TGTGCCAGCAGCCCCACAGGGCCCACTGAAGCTTTCTTT.

The chain recombines TRBV18 with TRBJ2-6; tentative D call: TRBD2 (6 bases). V lost 4 bases, J lost 1 base, and 11 bases lay in between. The length of the CDR3 is 16 residues. Germline CDR1 reads KGHSH; CDR2 reads LQKENI. The CDR3: CASSRKAGSGANVLTF. CDR3 DNA: TGTGCCAGCTCACGGAAGGCGGGATCTGGGGCCAACGTCCTGACTTTC.

The genes are TRBV6-5 and TRBJ2-7, with 10 bases aligning to TRBD2. Germline CDR1 is MNHEY and CDR2 is SVGAGI. This CDR3 has 15 amino acids. V dropped 8 bases and J dropped 2; count of bases not matched to a gene: 9. This CDR3 reads CASAMGLASTYEQYF. The CDR3 DNA reads as TGTGCCAGCGCAATGGGACTAGCGAGTACCTACGAGCAGTACTTC.

The chain couples TRBV19 to TRBJ1-5, with D maybe TRBD1 (5 bases). The CDR3 sequence is 14 residues long. The V and J ends lost 10 bases and 0 bases respectively, with 13 bases between them. The germline CDR1 and CDR2 sequences are LNHDA and SQIVND (reference sequence). CDR3 coding DNA: TGTGCCACCCGGGACGGGAGTAGCAATCAGCCCCAGCATTTT. Residues: CATRDGSSNQPQHF.

The rearrangement uses TRBV5-1 and TRBJ2-1; D is unclear. V gave up 4 bases and J gave up 3 bases, with 8 bases separating them. Looked up from germline, CDR1 is SGHRS and CDR2 is YFSETQ. CDR3 length: 13 amino acids. DNA for the CDR3: TGCGCCAGCAGCGGTGAGAGCTACAATGAGCAGTTCTTC. Its translation: CASSGESYNEQFF. Full variable domain (outside the CDR3, taken from reference TRBV5-1 and TRBJ2-1): KAGVTQTPRYLIKTRGQQVTLSCSPISGHRSVSWYQQTPGQGLQFLFEYFSETQRNKGNFPGRFSGRQFSNSRSEMNVSTLELGDSALYLCASSGESYNEQFFGPGTRLTVL.

The rearrangement links TRBV15 to TRBJ1-1; 9 bases are shared with TRBD1. The CDR3 sequence is 15 residues long. V lost 5 bases to trimming and J lost 9 bases; unmatched junction nucleotides: 13. The germline V gene has CDR1 LNHNV and CDR2 YYDKDF (reference sequence). The CDR3 DNA reads as TGTGCCACCAGCGGGGAGACAGGGGGTTCCCAAAAAGCTTTCTTT. Protein: CATSGETGGSQKAFF.

The chain uses TRBV3-1 (or the pseudogene TRBV3-2) and TRBJ2-5; 9 positions match TRBD2. V was pared by 4 bases and J by 5 bases, with 8 bases of the junction left unmatched. The CDR3 is 15 amino acids. Germline loops: CDR1 LGHDT, CDR2 YNNKEL (reference sequence). The DNA of the CDR3 is TGTGCCAGCAGCCGAGACTCAGCGGGAGGTGAGACCCAGTACTTC. This gives the protein CASSRDSAGGETQYF.